What follows is one T cell receptor (beta chain) and its context. Trimming removed 1 base from V and 5 bases from J, with 22 bases in between. The CDR3 is 18 amino acids. CDR1 is SGHTA and CDR2 is FQGNSA in the germline V gene. The use of a sample-barcoded 5' primer and a J-beta primer mix characterized a second PCR of about 7 to 12 cycles. Each CDR3 protein gets one entry after TCRdb re-called the 5' RACE reads with MiXCR. The sample lists over 1,500,000 distinct CDR3 sequences, roughly two fifths occurring once. The data are from a study of blood T cells in healthy people across ages. The TCR was taken from a human donor in good health. This sequence joins TRBV7-2 and TRBJ2-3; perhaps TRBD1 as D (6 bases). Sequencing was done on a sample of blood. The CDR3 nucleotides are TGTGCCAGCAGCTTAGGGACAGTTGGATTTTACCGAGGAGATACGCAGTATTTT. As protein: CASSLGTVGFYRGDTQYF.